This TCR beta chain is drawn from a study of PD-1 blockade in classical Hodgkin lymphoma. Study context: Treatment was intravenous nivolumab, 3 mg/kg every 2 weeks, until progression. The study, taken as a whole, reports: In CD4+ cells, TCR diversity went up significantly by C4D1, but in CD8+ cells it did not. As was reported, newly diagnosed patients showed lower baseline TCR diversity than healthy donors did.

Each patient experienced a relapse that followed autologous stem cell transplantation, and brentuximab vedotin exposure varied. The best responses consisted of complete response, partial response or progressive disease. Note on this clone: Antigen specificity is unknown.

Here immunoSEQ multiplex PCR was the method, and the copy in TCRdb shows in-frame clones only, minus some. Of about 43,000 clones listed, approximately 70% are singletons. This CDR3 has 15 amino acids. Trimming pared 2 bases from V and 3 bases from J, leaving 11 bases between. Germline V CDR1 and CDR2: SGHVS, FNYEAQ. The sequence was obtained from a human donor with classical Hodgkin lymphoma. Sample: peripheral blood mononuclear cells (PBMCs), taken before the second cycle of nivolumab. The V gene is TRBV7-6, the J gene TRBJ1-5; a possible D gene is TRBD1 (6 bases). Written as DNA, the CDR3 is TGTGCCAGCAGCTTAAACACAGGGCCCAATCAGCCCCAGCATTTT. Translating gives CASSLNTGPNQPQHF.